This TCR beta chain was observed in a study of T cell changes during pregnancy in multiple sclerosis (dated by TCRdb to between 2019 and 2020). In terms of the full investigation: Changes in the T cell repertoire over the course of pregnancy were examined in this study in women with multiple sclerosis.

Taken from cysteine to phenylalanine, the CDR3 has 14 residues. Just the 42-base CDR3 DNA is kept, in frame starting at base 1. CDR1 and CDR2 are drawn from the germline V gene: MNHEY, SVGAGI. The V end gives up 4 bases and the J end 2 bases, leaving 2 bases in the junction not matched to a gene. Preparation of the library involved the immunoSEQ multiplex PCR assay. TCRdb took over this immuneACCESS table, retaining in-frame rearrangements with V and J assigned. Such tables are incomplete; in checked studies, under half of the missing clones stem from an unresolved V gene, and the remainder is unexplained. Across this sample there are about 51,000 clones, with around 92% seen only once. The leading ten clones occupy approximately 0.67% of the sample. Worth noting for this clone: Its antigen is not yet known. No base-level quality is on record; no much larger clone is a single base apart.

The material sequenced was CD4+ T cells from peripheral blood mononuclear cells, taken in the third trimester of pregnancy. The chain is encoded by TRBV6-5 joined to TRBJ2-7, and 10 junction bases match TRBD2. This clonotype was sampled from a female donor with multiple sclerosis, enrolled in a pregnancy study. The base sequence is TGTGCCAGCAGTTTCCTAGCGGGAGCCTACGAGCAGTACTTC. This translates into CASSFLAGAYEQYF.